The rows below give T cell receptor beta chains drawn from one sample of a study of T cells in Graves' hyperthyroidism and ophthalmopathy. TCRdb re-called the multiplex PCR reads through MiXCR, storing one row per CDR3 protein. The profile covers about 580,000 distinct CDR3 sequences, with more than 45% appearing a single time and about 8.3% taken by the ten largest. Sequencing used peripheral blood or thyroid tissue (not recorded which). All receptors come from a woman between 18 and 29 years old with Graves' hyperthyroidism. Both conserved end residues are part of each CDR3. Each record gives: clone size, V gene, J gene, D gene, CDR3 DNA, CDR3 protein. D genes are given only for firm matches. Some rows mark clone size as missing; the rest say once, few, many or name a class of expanded clone.

many	TRBV15	TRBJ1-2	NA	TGTGCCACCAGCAGAGACACTACCTATGGCTACACCTTC	CATSRDTTYGYTF
few	TRBV29-1	TRBJ2-1	NA	TGCAGCGTTGAAGCCCACTACAATGAGCAGTTCTTC	CSVEAHYNEQFF
many	TRBV6-5	TRBJ1-4	NA	TGTGCCAGCAGTAAAGCGGGAACTAATGAAAAACTGTTTTTT	CASSKAGTNEKLFF
NA	TRBV6-2/TRBV6-3	TRBJ2-5	TRBD2	TGTGCCAGCAGTTTAGCGGGTGATACCCAAGAGACCCAGTACTTC	CASSLAGDTQETQYF
many	TRBV27	TRBJ1-2	NA	TGTGCCAGCACCCCGTGGCCCAGGGGCAGCCTGGGCTACACCTTC	CASTPWPRGSLGYTF
NA	TRBV24-1	TRBJ2-5	TRBD1	TGTGCCACCGACAGGGGGAGGGCCCGAACAGAGACCCAGTACTTC	CATDRGRARTETQYF
many	TRBV2	TRBJ1-2	NA	TGTGCCAGCACTCTCCTCGACAGCACCTATGGCTACACCTTC	CASTLLDSTYGYTF
NA	TRBV15	TRBJ1-5	TRBD1	TGTGCCACCAGCAGTCTGGGACAGTATAGCAATCAGCCCCAGCATTTT	CATSSLGQYSNQPQHF
NA	TRBV27	TRBJ2-5	NA	TGTGCCAGCAGTTTGTTCAGTAGGGAGACCCAGTACTTC	CASSLFSRETQYF
many	TRBV5-4	TRBJ2-7	TRBD2	TGTGCCAGCAGCTTAACTGGACTAGCGGGACGCGAGCAGTACTTC	CASSLTGLAGREQYF
many	TRBV2	TRBJ1-2	NA	TGTGCCAGCAGTGAAGAACAAGGGCTCTATGGCTACACCTTC	CASSEEQGLYGYTF
many	TRBV11-3	TRBJ1-2	NA	TGTGCCAGCAGCTTCGCAGGGGAGAGTGGCTATGGCTACACCTTC	CASSFAGESGYGYTF